This T cell receptor (beta chain) was recovered during a study of blood T cell repertoires in COVID-19 (dated by TCRdb to 2020 to 2022). A note on the overall study: The collaborator samples originated in the United States, Italy and Spain and spanned the acute and convalescent phases of COVID-19. The material from the prospective study consisted of cDNA or gDNA derived from T cells, B-cell-depleted T cells, or PBMCs. Subjects who had been exposed to COVID-19, were actively infected with it, or had recovered from it provided the deeply sampled blood TCRbeta repertoires that made up the dataset. The repertoires were released in a freely available public database meant as a resource for research on the immune response to SARS-CoV-2. Samples came from the ongoing ImmuneRACE study (first 160 participants) plus 1,254 subjects from 6 global collaborators. Nearly every sample came with metadata listing a de-identified subject ID, COVID-19 status, age in years and sex. Where available, HLA class I and class II types were taken from metadata supplied by the sample provider and were not determined by assay-based typing. Points the paper makes about the study in general: The amount of clinical and demographic metadata varied by source and participant and was provided uncurated.

The germline V gene (reference sequence) yields GTSNPN for CDR1 and SVGIG for CDR2. The cysteine opens and the phenylalanine closes a CDR3 of 13 amino acids. The DNA shown is the 39-base CDR3, in frame from base 1. V is cut by 7 bases and J by 4 bases, and the space between the germline ends is 17 bases. Each collaborating institution followed its own protocols to collect whole blood in K2EDTA tubes. Collaborator samples were shipped for TCRbeta analysis as frozen whole blood, isolated PBMCs, or DNA extracted from either sample type. For this clone: Its antigen is not yet known. Base qualities were left out, and no much larger clone turns up one base away.

TCRbeta CDR3 regions were amplified from genomic DNA using the immunoSEQ Assay, a bias-controlled multiplex PCR. The original pipeline was this. Within the assay, amplification of reference gene primers was used to estimate how many nucleated cells each sample contained. To quantify the absolute abundance of each unique TCRbeta CDR3 rearrangement, sequence reads were collapsed and filtered. For each sample, productive Simpson clonality was calculated by taking the square root of Simpson's diversity index across productive rearrangements. Imported from immuneACCESS, the table was reduced by TCRdb to in-frame sequences with V and J called. These copies leave out some clones; in studies compared against another copy, an unresolved V gene accounts for under half, and the cause of the remainder is not known. The V and J calls and clone size are taken from that table; D and trimming were inferred from the DNA. This sample is represented by around 200,000 clones; about four fifths of them were singletons. The ten most abundant clones make up roughly 2.9% of the sample.

The sequence joins TRBV30 to TRBJ2-7, with TRBD1 perhaps the D gene, on 6 matching bases. Material: peripheral blood. This clonotype was obtained from a man between 50 and 59 years old with active or convalescent COVID-19. In nucleotide form, the sequence is TGTGCCTATCAGACAGGATCTCTGTACGAGCAGTACTTC. Its amino acids are CAYQTGSLYEQYF.